The clone carrying this TCR beta chain was seen a few times. The antigen is not known. One end of the junction does not line up with germline, which may come from a read error. TCRdb analysed the multiplex PCR reads with MiXCR anew, one entry per CDR3 protein. The sample has some 15,000 distinct CDR3 sequences, around 50% seen once. The entry originates in a study of breast tumors, draining lymph nodes, adjacent tissues. Whole-study findings and limits: Luminal-like breast cancer showed significantly greater tumor-nontumor repertoire similarity than basal-like breast cancer did. Findings are consistent with lymph node origin and intratumoral expansion of most tumor T cells. The lymph node origin of tumor T cells was framed as consistent with a hypothesis, not demonstrated. Tumor TCR diversity was below lymph nodes but above nontumor tissue.

This receptor was taken from a female donor with breast cancer. Some clones in this sample may be carry-over from other donors' samples. Sequenced input: tumor-adjacent breast tissue.

The CDR3 nucleotides read TGCGCCAGCAGCCCACGGACGGCCGCCTACGAGCAGTACTTC. This codes for CASSPRTAAYEQYF. This chain links TRBV3-1 with TRBJ2-7; D unresolved. This CDR3 comprises 14 residues. Germline assignment: CDR1 LGHDT and CDR2 YNNKEL (reference sequence).